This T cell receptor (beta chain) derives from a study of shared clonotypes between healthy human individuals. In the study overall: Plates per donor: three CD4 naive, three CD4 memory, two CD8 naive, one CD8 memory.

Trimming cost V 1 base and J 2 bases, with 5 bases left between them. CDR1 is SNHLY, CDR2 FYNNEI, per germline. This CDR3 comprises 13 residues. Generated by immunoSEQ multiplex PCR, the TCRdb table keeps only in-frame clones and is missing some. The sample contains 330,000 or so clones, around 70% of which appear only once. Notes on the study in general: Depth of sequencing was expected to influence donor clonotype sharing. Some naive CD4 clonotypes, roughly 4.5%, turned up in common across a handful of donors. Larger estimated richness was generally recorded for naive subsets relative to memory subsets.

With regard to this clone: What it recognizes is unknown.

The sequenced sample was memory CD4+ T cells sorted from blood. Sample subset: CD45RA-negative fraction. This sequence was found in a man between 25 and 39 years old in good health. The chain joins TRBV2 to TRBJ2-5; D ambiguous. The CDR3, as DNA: TGTGCCAGCAGTGAAGTGCCACAAGAGACCCAGTACTTC. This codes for CASSEVPQETQYF.